The rows below give T cell receptor beta chains drawn from one sample of a study of Ad26.COV2.S vaccination and SARS-CoV-2 variants. Generated by immunoSEQ multiplex PCR, the TCRdb table keeps only in-frame clones and is missing some. The repertoire holds hundreds of thousands of clones, around 90% seen once, with 6.4% in the top ten. Source: peripheral blood, taken in a trial of Ad26.COV2.S vaccine versus placebo. The receptors stem from a person between 18 and 60 years old who received the Ad26.COV2.S COVID-19 vaccine or a placebo. CDR3s include the opening cysteine and the closing phenylalanine or tryptophan.

V gene	J gene	CDR3 length	CDR3 protein
TRBV12-5	TRBJ1-5	18	CASGLPITGAVSNQPQHF
TRBV14	TRBJ1-6	13	CASSQDRDSPLHF
TRBV5-4	TRBJ1-2	13	CASSLQGSGGYTF
TRBV5-5	TRBJ2-5	14	CASSLWGVKETQYF
TRBV4-1	TRBJ1-6	14	CASGGAWDNSPLHF
TRBV10-3	TRBJ1-1	13	CAIGGTGGTEAFF
TRBV27	TRBJ2-1	14	CASSLMGPDNEQFF
TRBV11-1	TRBJ1-1	13	CASSWDRGPEAFF
TRBV19	TRBJ1-1	16	CASSIAGPTANTEAFF
TRBV9	TRBJ1-4	15	CASSPTGQAYEKLFF
TRBV15	TRBJ2-5	14	CATSRVGGWETQYF
TRBV5-1	TRBJ2-6	17	CASSLSSLESGANVLTF
TRBV30	TRBJ1-1	11	CAWIQDTEAFF
TRBV27	TRBJ1-6	15	CASSRHGTRDVALHF
TRBV7-3	TRBJ2-2	17	CASSRTSGSQGTGELFF